A single sample gave rise to the 32 T cell receptor beta chains below, sequenced in a study of molecular identifiers for immune sequencing clone quantification. MiXCR, run by TCRdb on the PCR reads, gives a single entry per CDR3 protein. Of some 70,000 distinct CDR3 sequences in the sample, 15% to 20% were seen once. Source material: naive CD8+ T cells from blood, with Jurkat cell RNA spiked in. As for subset: FACS-sorted CD8+CD4-CCR7+CD45RA+ naive T cells. These receptors were taken from a human donor in good health. Some libraries in this study had Jurkat cell RNA spiked in.

This clonotype was seen ten or more times. The CDR3 sequence is CASRRSTTGELFF. The CDR3 bases are TGTGCCAGCAGACGATCAACCACCGGGGAGCTGTTTTTT. The gene calls are TRBV7-9 and TRBJ2-2; D is uncertain. This CDR3 has 13 residues. Germline V gives CDR1 SEHNR, CDR2 FQNEAQ (reference sequence). V lost 6 bases to trimming and J lost 4 bases, with 9 bases between them.

There are many counts of this clonotype. The J gene is TRBJ1-6, the V gene TRBV24-1; D ambiguous. Germline V gene sequence: CDR1 KGHDR, CDR2 SFDVKD. The CDR3 loop spans 17 amino acids. Trimming removed 2 bases from V and 5 bases from J, with 15 bases in between. The chain's CDR3 is CATSDCGEGSDNSPLHF. DNA for the CDR3: TGTGCCACCAGTGATTGCGGGGAGGGCAGCGATAATTCACCCCTCCACTTT.

At least ten counts were recorded for this clonotype. The chain uses TRBV7-2 and TRBJ2-5; perhaps TRBD2 as D (6 bases). The CDR3 is 17 amino acids. Germline CDR1 SGHTA, CDR2 FQGNSA. Trimming left V 5 bases short and J 2 bases short, with 21 bases between. The chain's CDR3 is CASSPDSYTGGQETQYF. CDR3 DNA sequence: TGTGCCAGCAGCCCAGATTCCTATACCGGGGGTCAAGAGACCCAGTACTTC.

This clonotype has ten or more counts. The chain joins TRBV24-1 to TRBJ2-3, with D uncertain. Trimming took off 0 bases at V and 2 bases at J, with 11 bases between the two ends. Germline assignment: CDR1 KGHDR and CDR2 SFDVKD. CDR3 length: 16 residues. CDR3 bases: TGTGCCACCAGTGATTTGACCGGACGTGACACAGATACGCAGTATTTT. As protein: CATSDLTGRDTDTQYF.

For this clonotype: This may be a read error: a much more frequent sequence differs by one nucleotide. The rearrangement links TRBV5-6 to TRBJ1-1; D not resolved. Trimming shortened V by 0 bases and J by 7 bases, and 13 bases separated the two germline ends. The CDR3 totals 14 residues. Germline V gene sequence: CDR1 SGHDT, CDR2 YYEEEE. DNA for the CDR3: TGTGCCAGCAGCTTGGCCGGAATAGCCCATGAAGCTTTCTTT. Amino acids: CASSLAGIAHEAFF.

This chain uses TRBV27 with TRBJ2-1, with D possibly TRBD1 on 6 matching bases. Germline V gene lookup returns CDR1 MNHEY and CDR2 SMNVEV (reference sequence). The V and J ends lost 5 bases and 5 bases respectively, with 13 bases between them. This CDR3 contains 14 residues. In nucleotides, the CDR3 is TGTGCCAGCAGTCCTAGGACAGACGACAATGAGCAGTTCTTC. Protein sequence: CASSPRTDDNEQFF.

By share of the sample, this clonotype is medium-sized. The rearrangement joins TRBV4-2 to TRBJ2-7, with D hard to call. Germline values: CDR1 LGHNA, CDR2 YNFKEQ. Trimming removed 1 base from V and 2 bases from J, with 9 bases in between. The CDR3 contains 14 residues. CDR3 sequence (DNA): TGTGCCAGCAGCCAAGGGGCCCGAACCTACGAGCAGTACTTC. It codes for CASSQGARTYEQYF.

This clonotype was counted at least ten times. The V call is TRBV7-9, the J call TRBJ1-3, with D maybe TRBD1 (5 bases). Between the trimmed V and J ends, which lost 1 base and 8 bases, there was a span of 18 bases. The germline CDR1 and CDR2 sequences are SEHNR and FQNEAQ (reference sequence). CDR3 length equals 16 residues. This CDR3 reads CASSLGDFDLEDTIYF. CDR3 nucleotides: TGTGCCAGCAGCTTAGGGGACTTCGATTTGGAGGACACCATATATTTT. The complete variable domain, with remaining parts taken from reference TRBV7-9 and TRBJ1-3, reads DTGVSQNPRHKITKRGQNVTFRCDPISEHNRLYWYRQTLGQGPEFLTYFQNEAQLEKSRLLSDRFSAERPKGSFSTLEIQRTEQGDSAMYLCASSLGDFDLEDTIYFGEGSWLTVV.

This clonotype was picked up many times. The CDR3 loop reads CATSPTPPGAAWFF. DNA of the CDR3: TGTGCCACCAGCCCAACACCCCCCGGGGCAGCTTGGTTCTTC. The chain recombines TRBV24-1 with TRBJ2-1; either TRBD1 or TRBD2 may supply D (5 bases each). The CDR3 has 14 residues. V lost 7 bases and J 15 bases, leaving 24 bases between the germline ends. Germline lookup yields CDR1 KGHDR and CDR2 SFDVKD.

This clonotype was seen many times. The CDR3 DNA sequence: TGTGCCATCAGTGAGTCAGGGGGTTCCTACGAGCAGTACTTC. Its protein is CAISESGGSYEQYF. V gene TRBV10-3 combines with J gene TRBJ2-7; a weak D match, TRBD1 (6 bases). The CDR3 contains 14 residues. The germline V gene encodes CDR1 ENHRY and CDR2 SYGVKD. Trimming took off 0 bases at V and 1 base at J, with 7 bases between the two ends.

This clonotype appeared many times. This chain joins TRBV6-5 and TRBJ2-3, with 11 bases lining up with TRBD2. V was clipped by 4 bases and J by 4 bases; unmatched bases: 4. Germline CDR1 reads MNHEY; CDR2 reads SVGAGI. The CDR3 contains 15 residues. CDR3: CASSSLAGGSDTQYF. CDR3 nucleotides: TGTGCCAGCAGTTCCCTAGCGGGAGGTTCAGATACGCAGTATTTT.

In this sample, this clonotype turned up many times. The chain couples TRBV7-2 to TRBJ2-3; D is ambiguous. The CDR3 sequence is 13 residues long. Germline V lookup: CDR1 SGHTA, CDR2 FQGNSA. V shed 1 base and J shed 4 bases, with 6 bases lying between them. CDR3 amino acids: CASSLGGPDTQYF. The DNA for the CDR3 is TGTGCCAGCAGCTTAGGAGGCCCAGATACGCAGTATTTT.

CDR3 sequence (DNA): TGTGCCAGTAGTATATACATGACCCAAGACCAGCCCCAGCATTTT. Translated: CASSIYMTQDQPQHF. V usage is TRBV19 and J usage is TRBJ1-5, with D hard to call. CDR3 length equals 15 residues. Germline CDR1 is LNHDA and CDR2 is SQIVND (reference sequence). Trimming took 2 bases from V and 7 from J, leaving 15 bases between them. Drawing the rest from reference TRBV19 and TRBJ1-5, the complete variable domain is DGGITQSPKYLFRKEGQNVTLSCEQNLNHDAMYWYRQDPGQGLRLIYYSQIVNDFQKGDIAEGYSVSREKKESFPLTVTSAQKNPTAFYLCASSIYMTQDQPQHFGDGTRLSIL.

The genes are TRBV7-8 and TRBJ2-1; D is possibly TRBD2 (7 bases). CDR1 SGHVS and CDR2 FQNEAQ come from the germline V gene. The length of the CDR3 is 16 residues. Trimming took 7 bases from V and 8 from J, leaving 24 bases between them. CDR3 in amino acids: CASKPLGGVSHDEQFF. CDR3 DNA: TGTGCCAGCAAACCCTTAGGGGGGGTAAGTCATGATGAGCAGTTCTTC.

This clonotype was found many times. The chain recombines TRBV12-3 or TRBV12-4 with TRBJ1-5; 10 bases match TRBD1. The J segment lost 3 bases and the V segment lost 5 bases, leaving 7 bases of the junction unmatched. The CDR3 covers 16 residues. The CDR3: CASSTWDRGANQPQHF. Written as DNA, the CDR3 is TGTGCCAGCAGTACCTGGGACAGGGGCGCCAATCAGCCCCAGCATTTT.

Of note for this clonotype: At one end, the junction sequence differs from germline, possibly due to a read error. The chain recombines TRBV12-3 or TRBV12-4 with TRBJ1-5; a weak D match, TRBD1 (6 bases). This CDR3 contains 14 residues. CDR3 residues: CASSRTASNQPRHF. The CDR3 nucleotides read TGTGCCAGCAGTCGGACAGCATCAAATCAGCCCCGGCATTTT.

This clonotype was seen ten or more times. This chain joins TRBV6-5 and TRBJ1-5; D perhaps matches TRBD1 (5 bases). There are 14 residues in the CDR3. V was trimmed by 2 bases and J by 7 bases, leaving 12 bases between them. The V gene's germline CDR1 is MNHEY and CDR2 SVGAGI. This chain's CDR3 is CASSYGGDSQPQHF. CDR3 DNA sequence: TGTGCCAGCAGTTACGGGGGGGATTCACAGCCCCAGCATTTT.

Of note for this clonotype: Just one base apart from a much larger clone, this may be a read error. The chain recombines TRBV15 with TRBJ2-3; the D gene is possibly TRBD2 (5 bases). The CDR3 is made up of 18 amino acids. CDR1 LNHNV and CDR2 YYDKDF come from the germline V gene (reference sequence). The CDR3 sequence: CATSKRGLLFSSTDMQYF. CDR3 DNA: TGTGCCACCAGCAAGAGAGGACTCCTGTTCTCTAGCACAGATATGCAGTATTTT.

There are a few counts of this clonotype. The chain carries TRBV5-5 and TRBJ2-1; 9 nucleotides match TRBD2. The CDR3 extends over 15 amino acids. V was clipped by 1 base and J by 5 bases; unmatched bases: 4. Germline CDR1 is SGHKS and CDR2 is YYEKEE (reference sequence). The CDR3 DNA sequence: TGTGCCAGCAGCTTGACTAGCGGGCTAAACAATGAGCAGTTCTTC. This translates into CASSLTSGLNNEQFF.

This clonotype showed up many times. This sequence joins TRBV28 and TRBJ2-5; possibly TRBD1 for D (5 bases). Germline CDR1 is MDHEN and CDR2 is SYDVKM. The germline V and J ends were trimmed by 4 bases and 6 bases, with 12 bases remaining between them. The CDR3 totals 13 residues. CDR3 sequence: CASSSQARQTQYF. CDR3 DNA: TGTGCCAGCAGTTCACAGGCAAGACAGACCCAGTACTTC.

The gene calls are TRBV5-1 and TRBJ1-4, with D possibly matching TRBD1 (6 bases). Germline V gene data show CDR1 as SGHRS and CDR2 as YFSETQ. V lost 0 bases to trimming and J lost 4 bases, with 10 bases between them. The CDR3 is made up of 15 amino acids. CDR3 sequence: CASSLVGQSNEKLFF. The CDR3 coding sequence is TGCGCCAGCAGCTTGGTCGGACAGAGTAATGAAAAACTGTTTTTT.

This clonotype was counted at least ten times. This rearrangement joins TRBV7-9 to TRBJ2-3, with TRBD1 matching over 7 bases. The CDR3 covers 16 residues. CDR1 is SEHNR and CDR2 is FQNEAQ in the germline V gene (reference sequence). Trimming at V came to 5 bases and at J to 0 bases, leaving 8 bases not matched to a gene. This chain's CDR3 is CASSQVTGLSTDTQYF. CDR3 sequence (DNA): TGTGCCAGCAGCCAAGTGACAGGGCTGAGCACAGATACGCAGTATTTT. The entire variable domain, with the rest obtained from reference TRBV7-9 and TRBJ2-3, is as follows: DTGVSQNPRHKITKRGQNVTFRCDPISEHNRLYWYRQTLGQGPEFLTYFQNEAQLEKSRLLSDRFSAERPKGSFSTLEIQRTEQGDSAMYLCASSQVTGLSTDTQYFGPGTRLTVL.

There are a few counts of this clonotype. A much larger clone differs from this one at a single base, so this may be a read error. The chain links TRBV4-3 to TRBJ2-7; D not resolved. V dropped 0 bases and J dropped 1 base, with 7 bases sitting between them. This CDR3 is 14 amino acids long. CDR1 and CDR2 from the germline V gene are LGHNA and YSLEER. For the CDR3, the DNA is TGCGCCAGCAGCCAAGAAGTCCTTTCCTACGAGCAGTACTTC. It codes for CASSQEVLSYEQYF.

Only a few counts were recorded for this clonotype. This may arise from a read error, as a much more abundant clone is one base away. The rearrangement uses TRBV7-2 and TRBJ1-5, with TRBD1 matching over 9 bases. CDR1 and CDR2 from the germline V gene are SGHTA and FQGNSA. The CDR3 is made up of 16 amino acids. CDR3 amino acids: CASSLGTQGAGKPQLF. The CDR3 DNA is TGTGCCAGCAGCTTAGGGACACAGGGGGCAGGGAAGCCCCAGCTTTTT.

At least ten counts were recorded for this clonotype. V usage is TRBV27 and J usage is TRBJ1-1; no firm D call. In germline, CDR1 is MNHEY, CDR2 SMNVEV (reference sequence). V was shortened by 1 base and J by 5 bases, with 14 bases between the two germline ends. This CDR3 contains 15 residues. The CDR3 is CASSLWATLATEAFF. CDR3 nucleotides: TGTGCCAGCAGTTTATGGGCTACCTTGGCGACTGAAGCTTTCTTT.

This clonotype showed up just a few times. The chain recombines TRBV11-2 with TRBJ2-7, with D maybe TRBD1 (6 bases). The CDR3 is made up of 14 amino acids. The germline gives CDR1 SGHAT, CDR2 FQNNGV. Trimming stripped 3 bases from V and 1 base from J, with 10 bases between. The CDR3 loop is CASSFGGASYEQYF. CDR3 nucleotide sequence: TGTGCCAGCAGCTTTGGGGGCGCTTCCTACGAGCAGTACTTC. Full variable domain (rest looked up from reference TRBV11-2 and TRBJ2-7): EAGVAQSPRYKIIEKRQSVAFWCNPISGHATLYWYQQILGQGPKLLIQFQNNGVVDDSQLPKDRFSAERLKGVDSTLKIQPAKLEDSAVYLCASSFGGASYEQYFGPGTRLTVT.

Regarding this clonotype: This could be a read error, since a much larger clone is one nucleotide away. The chain recombines TRBV6-2 or TRBV6-3 with TRBJ2-2; tentative D call: TRBD1 (5 bases). In germline, CDR1 is MNHEY, CDR2 SVGEGT. V was clipped by 6 bases and J by 8 bases, with 13 bases between them. The CDR3 has 13 residues. The CDR3 DNA sequence: TGTGCCAGCAGCGACTGGACATGGGGGGAGCTGTTTTTT. It specifies CASSDWTWGELFF.

This clonotype was found many times. The V call is TRBV13, the J call TRBJ2-3; TRBD1 agrees at 9 bases. V gave up 1 base and J gave up 4 bases; unmatched junction bases: 6. Germline V lookup: CDR1 PRHDT, CDR2 FYEKMQ (reference sequence). The CDR3 loop spans 16 amino acids. The CDR3 DNA reads TGTGCCAGCAGCTTAGCGCGGACAGGGGATGCAGATACGCAGTATTTT. It codes for CASSLARTGDADTQYF.

Comment on this clonotype: A read error is possible here, since a much larger clone lies one base away. It is likely a read error, because the conserved phenylalanine at the end of the CDR3 is missing. J is TRBJ2-7 and V is TRBV30; no definite D call. Looked up from germline, CDR1 is GTSNPN and CDR2 is SVGIG (reference sequence). V lost 0 bases and J 4 bases, leaving 7 bases between the germline ends. This CDR3 contains 12 residues. CDR3 loop: CAWSVLRYEQYY. The CDR3 DNA reads TGTGCCTGGAGTGTACTGAGGTACGAGCAGTACTAC.

This clonotype appeared many times. J is TRBJ2-7 and V is TRBV6-5; no clear D gene. The ends were cut back, 2 bases at V and 0 bases at J, with 8 bases in the middle. There are 14 residues in the CDR3. Germline CDR1 MNHEY, CDR2 SVGAGI. CDR3 sequence (DNA): TGTGCCAGCAGTTACGGGTCGGCCTCCTACGAGCAGTACTTC. Its protein product is CASSYGSASYEQYF.

This clonotype was counted ten times or more. The chain's CDR3 is CSARDLLAIQETQYF. The CDR3 DNA reads TGCAGTGCTAGAGATCTTTTAGCCATCCAAGAGACCCAGTACTTC. The chain carries TRBV20-1 and TRBJ2-5; D not certain. The V gene's germline CDR1 is DFQATT and CDR2 SNEGSKA (reference sequence). This CDR3 has 15 amino acids. V was cut by 0 bases and J by 1 base, with 12 bases left in between.

Comments on this clonotype: A single base separates this from a much larger clone, so it may be a read error. This chain links TRBV30 with TRBJ1-1; D gene uncertain. CDR3 length: 12 residues. Germline V CDR1 and CDR2: GTSNPN, SVGIG (reference sequence). The CDR3 region is CARRAGSTEAFF. CDR3 bases: TGTGCCAGGAGAGCCGGGAGCACTGAAGCTTTCTTT. Based on the CDR3 plus reference TRBV30 and TRBJ1-1, the full variable domain is SQTIHQWPATLVQPVGSPLSLECTVEGTSNPNLYWYRQAAGRGLQLLFYSVGIGQISSEVPQNLSASRPQDRQFILSSKKLLLSDSGFYLCARRAGSTEAFFGQGTRLTVV.